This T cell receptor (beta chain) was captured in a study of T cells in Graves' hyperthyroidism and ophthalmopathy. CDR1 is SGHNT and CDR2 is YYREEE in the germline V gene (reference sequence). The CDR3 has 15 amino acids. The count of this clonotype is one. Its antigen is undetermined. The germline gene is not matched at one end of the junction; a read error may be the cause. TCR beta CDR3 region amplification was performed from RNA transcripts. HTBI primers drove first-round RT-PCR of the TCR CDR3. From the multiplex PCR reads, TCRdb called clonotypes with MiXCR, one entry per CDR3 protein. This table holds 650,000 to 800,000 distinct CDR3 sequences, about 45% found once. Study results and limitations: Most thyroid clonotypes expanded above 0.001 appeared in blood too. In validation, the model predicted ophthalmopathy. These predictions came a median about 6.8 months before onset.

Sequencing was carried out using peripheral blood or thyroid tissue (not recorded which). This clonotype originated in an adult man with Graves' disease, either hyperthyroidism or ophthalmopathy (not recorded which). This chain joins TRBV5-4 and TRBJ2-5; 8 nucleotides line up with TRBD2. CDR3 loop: CAGSSGTSSMETQYF. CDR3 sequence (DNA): TGTGCCGGCAGCTCCGGGACTAGTTCTATGGAGACCCAGTACTTC.